One TCR beta chain is described in this entry. Assay used: immunoSEQ multiplex PCR; TCRdb lists only in-frame clones, some missing. The sample comprises some 900,000 clones, more than 75% of which are singletons, and 1.5% rests with the top ten. CDR1 is SGHRS, CDR2 YFSETQ, per germline. With 0 bases removed from V and 6 bases from J, the gap between germline ends came to 21 bases. The CDR3 is 17 amino acids. Within Nashville, Tennessee resided all donors, each a Caucasian adult. The sample belongs to a study of shared clonotypes between healthy human individuals. The sequence was obtained from a man between 18 and 29 years old in good health. The specimen sequenced was memory CD4+ T cells sorted from blood. Subset described: CD45RA-negative fraction. The V call is TRBV5-1, the J call TRBJ1-2, with D maybe TRBD1 (6 bases). The CDR3 region is CASSLERSGAGSDGYTF. The DNA for the CDR3 is TGCGCCAGCAGCTTGGAGCGGTCGGGGGCGGGAAGCGATGGCTACACCTTC.